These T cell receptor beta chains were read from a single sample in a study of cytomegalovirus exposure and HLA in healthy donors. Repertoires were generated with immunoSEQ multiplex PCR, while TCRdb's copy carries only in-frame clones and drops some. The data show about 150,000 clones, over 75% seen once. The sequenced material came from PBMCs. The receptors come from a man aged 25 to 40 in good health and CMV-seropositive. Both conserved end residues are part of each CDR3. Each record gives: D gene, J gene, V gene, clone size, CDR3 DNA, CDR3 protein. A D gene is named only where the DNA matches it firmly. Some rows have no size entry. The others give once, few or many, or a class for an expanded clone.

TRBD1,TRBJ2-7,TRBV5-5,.,TGTGCCAGCAGGGCGATCAGACAGGGGCCTTCAACCGAGCAGTACTTC,CASRAIRQGPSTEQYF
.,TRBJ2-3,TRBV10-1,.,TGCGCCAGCAGTGAGTCAGGGGGGGGGACAGATACGCAGTATTTT,CASSESGGGTDTQYF
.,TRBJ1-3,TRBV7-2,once,TGTGCCAGCAGCTTAGGGAGTTTTGGAAACACCATATATTTT,CASSLGSFGNTIYF
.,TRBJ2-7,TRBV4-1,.,TGCGCCAGCAGCCAAGAGGCGACCAGGTTCTACGAGCAGTACTTC,CASSQEATRFYEQYF
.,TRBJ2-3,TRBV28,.,TGTGCCAGCAGTTTACTCGTGGGGGCCGCAGATACGCAGTATTTT,CASSLLVGAADTQYF
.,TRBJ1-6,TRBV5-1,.,TGCGCCAGCAGCTTAAGACAGCCGAATTCACCCCTCCACTTT,CASSLRQPNSPLHF
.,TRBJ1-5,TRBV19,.,TGTGCCAGTAGGTCGGGGACAAATAGCAATCAGCCCCAGCATTTT,CASRSGTNSNQPQHF
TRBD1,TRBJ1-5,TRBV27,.,TGTGCCAGCAGTGGGGACAGGGAGTATCAGCCCCAGCATTTT,CASSGDREYQPQHF
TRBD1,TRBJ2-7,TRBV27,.,TGTGCCAGCAGTTTTGGGACCGGGACAGGGCCCTACGAGCAGTACTTC,CASSFGTGTGPYEQYF
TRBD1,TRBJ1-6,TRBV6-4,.,TGTGCCAGCAGTCCGGGACAGGAGAATTCACCCCTCCACTTT,CASSPGQENSPLHF
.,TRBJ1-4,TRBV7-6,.,TGTGCCAGCAGCTTAGAGGGGAGGGGAACACTGTTTTTT,CASSLEGRGTLFF
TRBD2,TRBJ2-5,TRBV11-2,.,TGTGCCAGCAGGATTCTAGCGGGGGGAACAGAGACCCAGTACTTC,CASRILAGGTETQYF
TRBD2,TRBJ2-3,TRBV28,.,TGTGCCAGCAGTTTAGCGGGGGGAGGAGATACGCAGTATTTT,CASSLAGGGDTQYF
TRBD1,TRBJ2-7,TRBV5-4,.,TGTGCCAGCAGCTTTTTACAGGGGAGCTACGAGCAGTACTTC,CASSFLQGSYEQYF
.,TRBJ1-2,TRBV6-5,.,TGTGCCAGCAGTTTCCGGGGAGTTAACTATGGCTACACCTTC,CASSFRGVNYGYTF
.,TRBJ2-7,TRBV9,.,TGTGCCAGCAGCGTAGATCCGGGTGACTACGAGCAGTACTTC,CASSVDPGDYEQYF
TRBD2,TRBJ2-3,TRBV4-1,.,TGCGCCAGCAGCCAAGATCCGCCCGTGGTAGCGGGAGCAGATACGCAGTATTTT,CASSQDPPVVAGADTQYF
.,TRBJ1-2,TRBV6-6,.,TGTGCCAGCAGCCCCCCACAATTGAACTATGGCTACACCTTC,CASSPPQLNYGYTF
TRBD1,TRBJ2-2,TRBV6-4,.,TGTGCCAGCAGTCGACAGGGGATCGGCACCGGGGAGCTGTTTTTT,CASSRQGIGTGELFF
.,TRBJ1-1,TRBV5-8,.,TGTGCCACCAAGGGGGGGAGGAACACTGAAGCTTTCTTT,CATKGGRNTEAFF
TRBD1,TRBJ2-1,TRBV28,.,TGTGCCAGCAGTTCTGCCGGGACAGGGAATGAGCAGTTCTTC,CASSSAGTGNEQFF
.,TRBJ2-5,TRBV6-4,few,TGTGCCAGCAGCCTACAGAGCGGAGAGACCCAGTACTTC,CASSLQSGETQYF
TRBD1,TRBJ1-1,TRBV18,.,TGTGCCAGCTCAGGGACAGGGTTGGACACTGAAGCTTTCTTT,CASSGTGLDTEAFF
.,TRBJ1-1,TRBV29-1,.,TGCAGCGTCCGCGACAGTGAAGCTTTCTTT,CSVRDSEAFF
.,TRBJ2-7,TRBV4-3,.,TGCGCCAGCAGCCAAGATAGGAGGGTAGCCTACGAGCAGTACTTC,CASSQDRRVAYEQYF
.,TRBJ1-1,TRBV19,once,TGTGCCAGTAGTATCTTGACAGATAACACTGAAGCTTTCTTT,CASSILTDNTEAFF
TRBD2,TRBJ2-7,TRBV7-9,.,TGTGCCAGCAGCTTGGGACTAGCTGGCGAGCAGTACTTC,CASSLGLAGEQYF
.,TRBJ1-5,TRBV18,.,TGTGCCAGCTCACGTGGACTGACAAATCAGCCCCAGCATTTT,CASSRGLTNQPQHF
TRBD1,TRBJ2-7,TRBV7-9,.,TGTGCCAGCAGCAAATCGGGACAGGGTTCCTACGAGCAGTACTTC,CASSKSGQGSYEQYF
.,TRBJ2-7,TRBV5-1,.,TGCGCCAGCAGCTTAGACAGCCCCCCCGAGCAGTACTTC,CASSLDSPPEQYF
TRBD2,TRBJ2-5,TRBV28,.,TGTGCCAGCAGTGTAGCGGGGGAAGGAGAGACCCAGTACTTC,CASSVAGEGETQYF
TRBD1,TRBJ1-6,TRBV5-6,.,TGTGCCAGCAGTTGGGGGACAGGGTCCGGTTCACCCCTCCACTTT,CASSWGTGSGSPLHF
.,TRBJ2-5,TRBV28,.,TGTGCCAGCCTCGGTTACCAAGAGACCCAGTACTTC,CASLGYQETQYF
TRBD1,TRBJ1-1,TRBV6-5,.,TGTGCCAGCACCGACAGGGCGCCTAACACTGAAGCTTTCTTT,CASTDRAPNTEAFF
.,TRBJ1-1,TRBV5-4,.,TGTGCCAGCAGCGGGGGCAACACTGAAGCTTTCTTT,CASSGGNTEAFF
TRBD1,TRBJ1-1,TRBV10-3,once,TGTGCCGCTGACAGGGGGACAATGAACACTGAAGCTTTCTTT,CAADRGTMNTEAFF
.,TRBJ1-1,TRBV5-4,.,TGTGCCAGCAGCCCAGGGGTCATGAACACTGAAGCTTTCTTT,CASSPGVMNTEAFF
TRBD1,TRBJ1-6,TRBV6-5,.,TGTGCCAGCAGTCAGGACAGGTTGGGTTCACCCCTCCACTTT,CASSQDRLGSPLHF
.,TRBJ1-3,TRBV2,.,TGTGCCAGCAGGGAACGGTCTGGAAACACCATATATTTT,CASRERSGNTIYF
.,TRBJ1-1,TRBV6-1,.,TGTGCCAGCAGCCTGGAGGCCTTATGGACTGAAGCTTTCTTT,CASSLEALWTEAFF
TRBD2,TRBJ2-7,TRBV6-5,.,TGTGCCAGCAGTTCCCAACTAGCGTCCCCCTACGAGCAGTACTTC,CASSSQLASPYEQYF
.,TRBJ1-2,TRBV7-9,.,TGTTCCAGCAGCTTAAGTACCCGGGGTTCTTGGTATGGCTACACCTTC,CSSSLSTRGSWYGYTF
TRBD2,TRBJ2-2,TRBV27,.,TGTGCCAGCAGCCGGACCAGACTAGCGGGAGGGAACACCGGGGAGCTGTTTTTT,CASSRTRLAGGNTGELFF
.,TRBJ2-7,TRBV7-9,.,TGTGCCAGCAGCTCCGGAGCTTTATCCTACGAGCAGTACTTC,CASSSGALSYEQYF
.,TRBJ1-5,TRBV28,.,TGTGCCAGCAGTCCCACTCCCCCGTTGGACTTAGGTCAGCCCCAGCATTTT,CASSPTPPLDLGQPQHF
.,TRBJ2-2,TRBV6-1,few,TGTGCCAGCAGTGAAGGACAGTCCAACACCGGGGAGCTGTTTTTT,CASSEGQSNTGELFF
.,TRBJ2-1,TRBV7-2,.,TGTGCCAGCGGGATTCCGGGACTCGCGGCCTACAATGAGCAGTTCTTC,CASGIPGLAAYNEQFF
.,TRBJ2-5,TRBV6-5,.,TGTGCCAGCAGTTACTCTCGGGCGGGGCGACAAGAGACCCAGTACTTC,CASSYSRAGRQETQYF
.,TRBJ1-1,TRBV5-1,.,TGCGCCAGCAGCTTGTTAGGACACATGAACACTGAAGCTTTCTTT,CASSLLGHMNTEAFF
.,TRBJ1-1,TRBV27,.,TGTGCCAGCAGTTTAGGGGGGTCCAGTAGTGAAGCTTTCTTT,CASSLGGSSSEAFF
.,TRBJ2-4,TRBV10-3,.,TGTGCCATCAGTGGCGGGGAGAGGGGAAACATTCAGTACTTC,CAISGGERGNIQYF
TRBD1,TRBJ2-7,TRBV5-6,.,TGTGCCAGCAGCCCCTACAGGGGGACCTCGTACGAGCAGTACTTC,CASSPYRGTSYEQYF
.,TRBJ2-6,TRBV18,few,TGTGCCAGCTCACCAAGGGGTTCCCCCGCCAGAACTGGGGCCAACGTCCTGACTTTC,CASSPRGSPARTGANVLTF
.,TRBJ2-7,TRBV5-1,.,TGCGCCAGCAGCCAAAACTACGAGCAGTACTTC,CASSQNYEQYF
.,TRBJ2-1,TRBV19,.,TGTGCCAGTATGGCTTTCAGGAATGAGCAGTTCTTC,CASMAFRNEQFF
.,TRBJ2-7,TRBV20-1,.,TGCAGTGCTAAGGGGCCAGGGGAGCAGTACTTC,CSAKGPGEQYF
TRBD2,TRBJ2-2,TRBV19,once,TGTGCCAGTAGTATAGATGCTAGCGGGAACACCGGGGAGCTGTTTTTT,CASSIDASGNTGELFF
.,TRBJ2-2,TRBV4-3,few,TGCGCCAGCAGCCAAGATTTGGCGGGTTGGGGGGAGCTGTTTTTT,CASSQDLAGWGELFF
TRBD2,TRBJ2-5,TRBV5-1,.,TGCGCCAGCAGCTGGACTAGCGGGGAGACCCAGTACTTC,CASSWTSGETQYF
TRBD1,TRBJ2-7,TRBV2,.,TGTGCCAGCCAACTTCAGCGACAGGGAATCTCCGAGCAGTACTTC,CASQLQRQGISEQYF